One sample yielded the 29 T cell receptor beta chains listed below, sequenced in a study of PD-L1 blockade in urothelial cancer. Specified time point: peripheral blood 6 weeks after treatment start. TCRdb's table, derived via immunoSEQ multiplex PCR, lists solely in-frame clones and lacks some. Among about 45,000 clones listed, more than 75% were seen once. The sample here was PBMCs, taken around atezolizumab (anti-PD-L1) treatment. The receptors originated from a man aged 55 to 69 with urothelial cancer.

The chain employs TRBV6-4 and TRBJ1-5; D might be TRBD1 (6 bases). The V end lost 9 bases, the J end lost 6 bases, and 12 bases lay between the germline ends. The CDR3 length is 12 residues. The germline CDR1 and CDR2 sequences are MRHNA and SNTAGT. CDR3 region: CARYRVRQPQHF. The DNA of the CDR3 is TGTGCCAGGTACAGGGTACGTCAGCCCCAGCATTTT.

This chain joins TRBV9 and TRBJ2-7, with 8 nucleotides matching TRBD2. CDR3 length: 15 residues. The ends lost 3 bases at V and 3 bases at J; junction bases unmatched: 8. Germline assignment: CDR1 SGDLS and CDR2 YYNGEE. Here the CDR3 reads CASSAAGRGVYEQYF. The CDR3, as DNA: TGTGCCAGCAGCGCCGCCGGGCGGGGGGTCTACGAGCAGTACTTC.

The CDR3 bases are TGTGCCAGCAGTGAGGGCAGGGGGCACAGTCAGCCCCAGCATTTT. This translates into CASSEGRGHSQPQHF. This sequence joins TRBV6-1 and TRBJ1-5; TRBD1 agrees at 8 bases. Germline CDR1 and CDR2: MNHNS and SASEGT. V shed 3 bases, J shed 6 bases, and the junction held 7 bases outside the gene matches. The CDR3 runs 15 residues.

This clone was detected only once. The chain is built from TRBV28 and TRBJ1-6; 8 nucleotides match TRBD1. The CDR3 loop spans 14 amino acids. In germline, CDR1 is MDHEN, CDR2 SYDVKM. J was trimmed by 7 bases and V by 4 bases; bases with no gene match: 3. The CDR3 sequence is CASSWTGFNSPLHF. DNA for the CDR3: TGTGCCAGCAGTTGGACAGGGTTCAATTCACCCCTCCACTTT.

There are a few counts of this clone. V is TRBV7-9 and J is TRBJ2-7; no clear D. Germline V gives CDR1 SEHNR, CDR2 FQNEAQ (reference sequence). CDR3 length: 12 amino acids. V was trimmed by 8 bases and J by 4 bases, leaving 12 bases between them. CDR3 sequence (DNA): TGTGCCAGCCAGAACGGAGTGTACGAGCAGTACTTC. Its translation: CASQNGVYEQYF.

This chain connects TRBV27 to TRBJ2-2, with D maybe TRBD2 (6 bases). Trimming took 3 bases from V and 3 from J, leaving 17 bases between them. Germline values: CDR1 MNHEY, CDR2 SMNVEV (reference sequence). The length of the CDR3 is 17 residues. In nucleotides, the CDR3 is TGTGCCAGCAGTTTCGGGGGAGGAGACAGAGACACCGGGGAGCTGTTTTTT. It specifies CASSFGGGDRDTGELFF.

V gene TRBV7-9 combines with J gene TRBJ2-4; 8 nucleotides line up with TRBD1. Germline values: CDR1 SEHNR, CDR2 FQNEAQ (reference sequence). V dropped 1 base and J dropped 12; count of bases not matched to a gene: 14. The CDR3 contains 16 residues. The DNA of the CDR3 is TGTGCCAGCAGCTTAGGGGGCAGGGGGCAGGATTGGGATCAGTACTTC. Protein: CASSLGGRGQDWDQYF. The variable domain in full, completed from reference TRBV7-9 and TRBJ2-4, reads DTGVSQNPRHKITKRGQNVTFRCDPISEHNRLYWYRQTLGQGPEFLTYFQNEAQLEKSRLLSDRFSAERPKGSFSTLEIQRTEQGDSAMYLCASSLGGRGQDWDQYFGAGTRLSVL.

This clone was seen once. J is TRBJ1-1 and V is TRBV6-1; no reliable D call. Trimming took 4 bases from V and 2 from J, leaving 11 bases between them. The CDR3 spans 14 residues. Germline assignment: CDR1 MNHNS and CDR2 SASEGT. CDR3 in DNA: TGTGCCAGCAGTGGACTCCAAGTTAACACTGAAGCTTTCTTT. Translating it yields CASSGLQVNTEAFF.

V usage is TRBV28 and J usage is TRBJ1-2; no clear D gene. Trimming pared 7 bases from V and 2 bases from J, leaving 17 bases between. This CDR3 has 15 residues. Germline assignment: CDR1 MDHEN and CDR2 SYDVKM. In DNA, the CDR3 is TGTGCCAGCACCATGGGGTGGACTGGGAACTATGGCTACACCTTC. This translates into CASTMGWTGNYGYTF.

The chain has TRBV19 and TRBJ1-3; no clear D. The CDR3 consists of 15 residues. Germline CDR1 LNHDA, CDR2 SQIVND (reference sequence). The germline V and J ends were trimmed by 3 bases and 0 bases, with 9 bases remaining between them. CDR3 loop: CASSMEPSSGNTIYF. DNA for the CDR3: TGTGCCAGTAGTATGGAGCCGAGCTCTGGAAACACCATATATTTT.

This chain connects TRBV5-1 to TRBJ1-1; D ambiguous. CDR3 length: 13 residues. V dropped 7 bases and J dropped 3 bases, with 13 bases sitting between them. The germline gives CDR1 SGHRS, CDR2 YFSETQ. The chain's CDR3 is CASGTERDTEAFF. CDR3 nucleotides: TGCGCCAGCGGTACGGAGAGGGACACTGAAGCTTTCTTT.

The gene calls are TRBV5-1 and TRBJ2-1, with 13 bases fitting TRBD2. Losses at the gene ends were 4 bases for V and 7 bases for J; bases not matched to a gene: 2. The length of the CDR3 is 14 residues. CDR1 SGHRS and CDR2 YFSETQ come from the germline V gene. CDR3 amino acids: CASSRLAGGNEQFF. CDR3 in DNA: TGCGCCAGCAGCCGACTAGCGGGGGGAAATGAGCAGTTCTTC.

The chain carries TRBV2 and TRBJ2-3, with D possibly matching TRBD2 (5 bases). This CDR3 region has 12 residues. CDR1 is SNHLY and CDR2 is FYNNEI in the germline V gene. V was pared by 6 bases and J by 5 bases, with 9 bases between. This CDR3 reads CASRYRGDTQYF. Here the CDR3 DNA reads TGTGCCAGCAGGTACCGGGGAGATACGCAGTATTTT.

As DNA, the CDR3 is TGTGCCAGCTCACCGAGGACTAGCGGCGCCTACGAGCAGTACTTC. Translating it yields CASSPRTSGAYEQYF. This chain links TRBV18 with TRBJ2-7, with 10 bases fitting TRBD2. The ends lost 3 bases at V and 2 bases at J; junction bases unmatched: 4. This CDR3 is built from 15 residues. The germline V gene encodes CDR1 KGHSH and CDR2 LQKENI. Full variable domain (missing parts from reference TRBV18 and TRBJ2-7): NAGVMQNPRHLVRRRGQEARLRCSPMKGHSHVYWYRQLPEEGLKFMVYLQKENIIDESGMPKERFSAEFPKEGPSILRIQQVVRGDSAAYFCASSPRTSGAYEQYFGPGTRLTVT.

This clone was seen just once. The chain carries TRBV9 and TRBJ2-1; 7 bases are shared with TRBD2. The CDR3 is 16 residues long. The V segment lost 2 bases and the J segment 0 bases; nucleotides outside the gene matches: 5. Germline values: CDR1 SGDLS, CDR2 YYNGEE. The CDR3 coding sequence is TGTGCCAGCAGCGTGAGCGGGGCTAGCTCCTACAATGAGCAGTTCTTC. Translating gives CASSVSGASSYNEQFF.

This rearrangement joins TRBV28 to TRBJ1-5, with unresolved D. CDR3 length equals 15 residues. V shed 2 bases and J shed 2 bases, with 10 bases lying between them. The germline CDR1 and CDR2 sequences are MDHEN and SYDVKM. In DNA form, the CDR3 reads TGTGCCAGCAGTTTAAGAGGGTTTGGCAATCAGCCCCAGCATTTT. Translation gives CASSLRGFGNQPQHF.

The gene calls are TRBV10-1 and TRBJ2-2; tentatively, D is TRBD1 (6 bases). V was pared by 0 bases and J by 5 bases, with 7 bases between. The CDR3 runs 14 residues. Germline V gene lookup returns CDR1 WNHNN and CDR2 SYGVQD (reference sequence). CDR3 sequence: CASSESGATGELFF. The CDR3 coding sequence is TGCGCCAGCAGTGAGTCGGGGGCTACCGGGGAGCTGTTTTTT.

The chain carries TRBV7-9 and TRBJ2-7; 9 nucleotides line up with TRBD1. The CDR3 length is 15 residues. V lost 3 bases and J lost 3; bases outside the gene matches: 6. Per germline, CDR1 SEHNR and CDR2 FQNEAQ (reference sequence). DNA for the CDR3: TGTGCCAGCAGCTTCCCGGGACAGGGTCTCTACGAGCAGTACTTC. Translated: CASSFPGQGLYEQYF.

The chain combines TRBV7-9 with TRBJ2-1, with 10 bases identical to TRBD1. The CDR3 contains 15 residues. CDR1 is SEHNR and CDR2 is FQNEAQ in the germline V gene (reference sequence). The V segment lost 5 bases and the J segment 9 bases; nucleotides outside the gene matches: 10. The CDR3: CASSLPDRGLIEQFF. The DNA for the CDR3 is TGTGCCAGCAGCCTCCCGGACAGGGGGTTGATTGAGCAGTTCTTC.

This clone was observed a single time. This chain connects TRBV25-1 to TRBJ1-2, with a possible D match to TRBD1 (5 bases). Germline loops: CDR1 MGHDK, CDR2 SYGVNS. V lost 1 base to trimming and J lost 0 bases, with 12 bases between them. This CDR3 is 16 amino acids long. This CDR3 is CASSESSGATNYGYTF. CDR3 nucleotide sequence: TGTGCCAGCAGTGAATCAAGCGGGGCCACTAACTATGGCTACACCTTC.

The chain combines TRBV28 with TRBJ1-2; TRBD1 agrees at 8 bases. Germline V lookup: CDR1 MDHEN, CDR2 SYDVKM. V lost 7 bases to trimming and J lost 4 bases; unmatched junction nucleotides: 11. The CDR3 is 15 amino acids. The CDR3 DNA follows: TGTGCCAGCAAGAAGACAGGGGTAGACGTCTATGGCTACACCTTC. Amino acid sequence: CASKKTGVDVYGYTF.

This sequence joins TRBV6-5 and TRBJ1-6; 9 bases align to TRBD1. Per the germline V gene, CDR1 is MNHEY and CDR2 is SVGAGI. The V and J ends lost 2 bases and 7 bases, in that order; junction bases with no gene match: 6. The length of the CDR3 is 16 residues. The CDR3 loop reads CASSYGGTGNNSPLHF. The CDR3 region has the DNA TGTGCCAGCAGTTACGGTGGGACAGGGAACAATTCACCCCTCCACTTT.

This chain uses TRBV10-2 with TRBJ2-6, with 7 positions matching TRBD1. This CDR3 comprises 18 residues. Germline assignment: CDR1 WSHSY and CDR2 SAAADI. After removal of 2 bases from V and 0 bases from J, the junction contained 7 bases not matched to a gene. The DNA for the CDR3 is TGCGCCAGCAGTGAGGGGACAGCAACCATCTCTGGGGCCAACGTCCTGACTTTC. It encodes CASSEGTATISGANVLTF.

The rearrangement uses TRBV7-2 and TRBJ2-2; D perhaps matches TRBD1 (6 bases). This CDR3 is built from 15 residues. Germline-derived CDR1 and CDR2 are SGHTA and FQGNSA. Trimming shortened V by 5 bases and J by 4 bases, and 14 bases separated the two germline ends. In DNA, the CDR3 is TGTGCCAGCAGCAAATCGACAGGATTCACCGGGGAGCTGTTTTTT. It yields the protein CASSKSTGFTGELFF.

The V and J genes are TRBV5-6 and TRBJ2-2, with TRBD2 matching over 10 bases. Germline values: CDR1 SGHDT, CDR2 YYEEEE. The trim removed 7 bases at V and 4 bases at J, leaving 13 bases unmatched. The CDR3 spans 17 residues. For the CDR3, the DNA is TGTGCCAGCGGCCTCTATAGCGGGGGGATCGGCACCGGGGAGCTGTTTTTT. It is translated as CASGLYSGGIGTGELFF.

There are a few counts of this clone. V gene TRBV29-1 combines with J gene TRBJ1-2, with D unclear. V was shortened by 2 bases and J by 4 bases, with 14 bases between the two germline ends. Germline V gene sequence: CDR1 SQVTM, CDR2 ANQGSEA. The CDR3 spans 14 residues. CDR3 in DNA: TGCAGCGTTGAACCCCGGCCTTCGGGCTATGGCTACACCTTC. This encodes CSVEPRPSGYGYTF.

V is TRBV18 and J is TRBJ2-3; 8 bases match TRBD2. V was clipped by 2 bases and J by 3 bases; unmatched bases: 4. Germline-derived CDR1 and CDR2 are KGHSH and LQKENI. This CDR3 has 15 residues. CDR3 sequence reads: CASSPDGRGTDTQYF. In DNA, the CDR3 is TGTGCCAGCTCACCAGACGGGAGGGGGACAGATACGCAGTATTTT.

The chain couples TRBV5-1 to TRBJ2-7; the match to TRBD1 covers 8 bases. There are 15 residues in the CDR3. Losses at the gene ends were 4 bases for V and 7 bases for J; bases not matched to a gene: 13. Germline-derived CDR1 and CDR2 are SGHRS and YFSETQ. CDR3 loop: CASSHINDRGREQYF. CDR3 DNA sequence: TGCGCCAGCAGCCATATAAATGACAGGGGAAGAGAGCAGTACTTC.

The chain recombines TRBV28 with TRBJ2-5; perhaps TRBD2 as D (6 bases). Germline assignment: CDR1 MDHEN and CDR2 SYDVKM. V was trimmed by 6 bases and J by 5 bases, leaving 13 bases between them. This CDR3 contains 13 residues. CDR3 region: CASSQRARETQYF. The CDR3 DNA sequence: TGTGCCAGCAGCCAGCGGGCACGCGAGACCCAGTACTTC.